This T cell receptor beta chain was obtained from a study of cytomegalovirus exposure and HLA in healthy donors. Study findings and constraints: Most likely, a cluster of highly shared sequence variants arose as a sequencing artifact. Per a prior analysis, the majority of TCR beta V segments were productive roughly 90% or roughly 30% of the time. Several of the most significant clusters appeared, in a later analysis, to be linked to common viral pathogens.

The CDR3 is 18 residues long. The V end lost 2 bases, the J end lost 0 bases, and 17 bases lay between the germline ends. CDR1 and CDR2 (germline): KGHSH, LQKENI. Primers: 60 Vbeta forward and 13 Jbeta reverse. Using immunoSEQ multiplex PCR, the repertoire was profiled, and TCRdb retains in-frame clones only, with some absent. In the table there are 200,000 to 250,000 clones, 70% to 80% of which are singletons. As concerns this clone: Its antigen is currently unknown.

The receptor was derived from a girl aged 2-10 years in good health and CMV-seronegative. The V and J genes are TRBV18 and TRBJ1-3, with a tentative D call TRBD1 (6 bases). The material sequenced was PBMCs. As DNA, the CDR3 is TGTGCCAGCTCACCAACGGTCGGACAGCCTCTCTCTGGAAACACCATATATTTT. Protein product: CASSPTVGQPLSGNTIYF.